One sample yielded the 21 T cell receptor beta chains listed below, sequenced in a study of T cell repertoires in aging, cancer and after chemotherapy. Rearranged V-D-J TRB sequences were amplified with a mixed TRB-A/B primer pool. Each CDR3 protein gets one entry after TCRdb re-called the multiplex PCR reads with MiXCR. The table has 8,500 to 10,000 distinct CDR3 sequences, roughly 37% seen once. Amplification of TCR beta used genomic DNA extracted from peripheral blood. Material: blood. Receptors originate from a human donor in good health.

This clonotype was found a few times. The chain uses TRBV15 and TRBJ2-5; either TRBD1 or TRBD2 may fit D (7 bases each). The CDR3 contains 15 residues. With 1 base removed from V and 6 bases from J, the gap between germline ends came to 15 bases. Germline CDR1 is LNHNV and CDR2 is YYDKDF (reference sequence). The DNA of the CDR3 is TGTGCCACCAGCAGAGGGGGCAGGGGGGGGAAGACCCAGTACTTC. This translates into CATSRGGRGGKTQYF. The entire variable domain, with the rest obtained from reference TRBV15 and TRBJ2-5, is as follows: DAMVIQNPRYQVTQFGKPVTLSCSQTLNHNVMYWYQQKSSQAPKLLFHYYDKDFNNEADTPDNFQSRRPNTSFCFLDIRSPGLGDTAMYLCATSRGGRGGKTQYFGPGTRLLVL.

J is TRBJ2-1 and V is TRBV6-2 or TRBV6-3; no definite D call. There are 15 residues in the CDR3. The germline V and J ends were trimmed by 2 bases and 4 bases, with 12 bases remaining between them. Germline V gives CDR1 MNHEY, CDR2 SVGEGT. The CDR3 sequence is CASSYGPLPYNEQFF. CDR3 coding DNA: TGTGCCAGCAGTTACGGGCCGTTACCTTACAATGAGCAGTTCTTC.

By its share, this clonotype is medium-sized. The chain links TRBV19 to TRBJ2-3; D gene unclear. CDR3 size: 13 residues. V shed 5 bases and J shed 0 bases, with 6 bases lying between them. CDR1 is LNHDA and CDR2 is SQIVND in the germline V gene (reference sequence). Written as DNA, the CDR3 is TGTGCCAGTAGTCCGGAGAGCACAGATACGCAGTATTTT. Translating it yields CASSPESTDTQYF.

This chain uses TRBV5-4 with TRBJ2-1; 9 bases line up with TRBD2. This CDR3 is 16 amino acids long. V shed 2 bases, J shed 6 bases, and the junction held 9 bases outside the gene matches. Germline-derived CDR1 and CDR2 are SGHNT and YYREEE (reference sequence). The CDR3 region has the DNA TGTGCCAGCAGCTTTACTAGCGGGCGCGCGGGCAATGAGCAGTTCTTC. Protein product: CASSFTSGRAGNEQFF.

This clonotype was counted between two and nine times. This chain uses TRBV19 with TRBJ2-7; the D gene is possibly TRBD2 (5 bases). The CDR3 spans 13 residues. Trimming took 1 base from V and 5 from J, leaving 9 bases between them. Germline lookup yields CDR1 LNHDA and CDR2 SQIVND (reference sequence). DNA of the CDR3: TGTGCCAGTAGTATAGCGGACGGGGACGAGCAGTACTTC. It specifies CASSIADGDEQYF.

DNA for the CDR3: TGTGCCAGCAGCGACAGGGGTGCCTACAATGAGCAGTTCTTC. Its translation: CASSDRGAYNEQFF. The V and J genes are TRBV6-2 or TRBV6-3 and TRBJ2-1; 8 bases match TRBD1. Germline-derived CDR1 and CDR2 are MNHEY and SVGEGT. J gave up 2 bases and V 6 bases, and 3 bases lay outside the gene matches. The CDR3 totals 14 residues.

A few counts support this clonotype. The chain carries TRBV19 and TRBJ1-4, with D unclear. The CDR3 consists of 14 residues. The V end was cut by 6 bases, the J end by 8 bases, with 16 bases between. CDR1 is LNHDA, CDR2 SQIVND, per germline (reference sequence). CDR3 amino acids: CASRDAGREEKLFF. DNA for the CDR3: TGTGCCAGTAGGGACGCCGGGAGGGAAGAAAAACTGTTTTTT.

This clonotype is labeled medium-sized. The chain joins TRBV29-1 to TRBJ1-3, with a tentative D call TRBD1 (6 bases). The CDR3 consists of 14 residues. Germline CDR1 is SQVTM and CDR2 is ANQGSEA. Trimming took off 5 bases at V and 4 bases at J, with 15 bases between the two ends. The DNA of the CDR3 is TGCAGCGTTTCCCCCATCGGGGGCGGAAACACCATATATTTT. This codes for CSVSPIGGGNTIYF.

This clonotype qualifies as medium-sized. The J gene is TRBJ2-1, the V gene TRBV29-1; 7 bases are a match to TRBD1. Germline trimming cut 6 bases from V and 3 bases from J; bases unmatched to any gene: 5. CDR1 and CDR2 from the germline V gene are SQVTM and ANQGSEA. The CDR3 length is 13 residues. The CDR3 region has the DNA TGCAGCGTCGGGACAGCCTTCTACAATGAGCAGTTCTTC. Amino acids: CSVGTAFYNEQFF.

This clonotype was seen a few times. J is TRBJ2-1 and V is TRBV19; no definite D call. In germline, CDR1 is LNHDA, CDR2 SQIVND (reference sequence). V lost 1 base and J 8 bases, leaving 12 bases between the germline ends. This CDR3 region has 14 residues. Here the CDR3 DNA reads TGTGCCAGTAGTATAGCCCCCATGGCCGATGAGCAGTTCTTC. Residues: CASSIAPMADEQFF. Together with reference TRBV19 and TRBJ2-1, the CDR3 gives the full variable domain: DGGITQSPKYLFRKEGQNVTLSCEQNLNHDAMYWYRQDPGQGLRLIYYSQIVNDFQKGDIAEGYSVSREKKESFPLTVTSAQKNPTAFYLCASSIAPMADEQFFGPGTRLTVL.

This chain joins TRBV27 and TRBJ2-6; D gene unclear. The ends were cut back, 5 bases at V and 0 bases at J, with 8 bases in the middle. The germline V gene has CDR1 MNHEY and CDR2 SMNVEV (reference sequence). This CDR3 region has 15 residues. The chain's CDR3 is CASSPLGSGANVLTF. The CDR3 DNA reads as TGTGCCAGCAGTCCCTTGGGCTCTGGGGCCAACGTCCTGACTTTC.

This clonotype was picked up a small number of times. V and J are TRBV27 and TRBJ2-6; D is perhaps TRBD1 or TRBD2 (5 bases each). V dropped 2 bases and J dropped 0 bases, with 11 bases sitting between them. This CDR3 spans 17 amino acids. Germline V gene sequence: CDR1 MNHEY, CDR2 SMNVEV (reference sequence). The CDR3 DNA follows: TGTGCCAGCAGTTTAAGGGGACGGAACTCTGGGGCCAACGTCCTGACTTTC. Translating it yields CASSLRGRNSGANVLTF.

Only a few counts were recorded for this clonotype. The chain carries TRBV6-1 and TRBJ2-3; the match to TRBD2 covers 8 bases. Trimming took 2 bases from V and 4 from J; bases not matched to a gene: 20. Germline V gene lookup returns CDR1 MNHNS and CDR2 SASEGT. The CDR3 is made up of 20 amino acids. The CDR3 loop reads CASSERYGFSGRGSPDTQYF. Here the CDR3 DNA reads TGTGCCAGCAGTGAACGGTATGGGTTCAGCGGGAGAGGGAGCCCAGATACGCAGTATTTT.

The chain links TRBV6-4 to TRBJ2-3, with D unclear. From germline, CDR1 is MRHNA and CDR2 SNTAGT. V shed 4 bases and J shed 0 bases, with 11 bases lying between them. CDR3 size: 15 residues. The CDR3 bases are TGTGCCAGCAGTGTTACGGACGGGAGCACAGATACGCAGTATTTT. It translates to CASSVTDGSTDTQYF.

This clonotype was observed a single time. The chain employs TRBV19 and TRBJ2-3; TRBD1 matches 12 bases. Germline CDR1 and CDR2: LNHDA and SQIVND (reference sequence). The J segment lost 6 bases and the V segment lost 4 bases, leaving 5 bases of the junction unmatched. CDR3 length equals 15 residues. The CDR3: CASSTGTGGADTQYF. CDR3 DNA sequence: TGTGCCAGTAGTACCGGGACAGGGGGCGCGGATACGCAGTATTTT.

The chain is built from TRBV5-4 and TRBJ2-1; maybe TRBD2 (5 bases). V dropped 2 bases and J dropped 4 bases, with 19 bases sitting between them. There are 17 residues in the CDR3. Germline-derived CDR1 and CDR2 are SGHNT and YYREEE (reference sequence). The CDR3 nucleotides read TGTGCCAGCAGCTTAACGACGACTGCGGGCAGATACAATGAGCAGTTCTTC. This encodes CASSLTTTAGRYNEQFF.

This chain uses TRBV12-3 or TRBV12-4 with TRBJ2-1, with 7 bases matching TRBD2. This CDR3 comprises 17 residues. The V segment lost 5 bases and the J segment 9 bases; nucleotides outside the gene matches: 19. CDR3 nucleotide sequence: TGTGCCAGCAGTGCCCCCTCGTGGGCGGGAGAATTGGGTGAGCAGTTCTTC. This gives the protein CASSAPSWAGELGEQFF.

This clonotype is medium-sized in the sample. The chain couples TRBV19 to TRBJ2-3, with 7 bases lining up with TRBD2. Unmatched junction bases numbered 9, after V lost 7 bases and J lost 5 bases. Germline CDR1 reads LNHDA; CDR2 reads SQIVND (reference sequence). There are 14 residues in the CDR3. The CDR3 here is CASTRGDEGDTQYF. The CDR3 region has the DNA TGTGCCAGTACCCGGGGGGATGAGGGAGATACGCAGTATTTT.

The chain employs TRBV6-2 or TRBV6-3 and TRBJ2-7; no definite D call. The ends were cut back, 9 bases at V and 4 bases at J, with 16 bases in the middle. In germline, CDR1 is MNHEY, CDR2 SVGEGT. The CDR3 length is 13 residues. In DNA, the CDR3 is TGTGCCAGTAGGGTGACCTTGGGGTACGAGCAGTACTTC. This encodes CASRVTLGYEQYF.

This clonotype is medium-sized by share. This chain links TRBV6-2 or TRBV6-3 with TRBJ2-1; the match to TRBD2 covers 9 bases. This CDR3 has 16 amino acids. The germline V gene encodes CDR1 MNHEY and CDR2 SVGEGT. V lost 2 bases to trimming and J lost 8 bases; unmatched junction nucleotides: 10. The CDR3 bases are TGTGCCAGCAGTTACGGGCCCGCCGCGGGAGGGTATGAGCAGTTCTTC. Protein: CASSYGPAAGGYEQFF.

The chain has TRBV5-1 and TRBJ2-1; D may be TRBD2 (6 bases). Germline CDR1 reads SGHRS; CDR2 reads YFSETQ. The CDR3 runs 13 residues. Trimming pared 0 bases from V and 8 bases from J, leaving 9 bases between. The CDR3 DNA follows: TGCGCCAGCAGCTTGGATTGGGGGGATGAGCAGTTCTTC. This gives the protein CASSLDWGDEQFF.